This T cell receptor beta chain derives from a study of a mutant IDH1 vaccine in newly diagnosed glioma. In the study overall: Among treated patients, approximately 62% were male and roughly 38% female, and mean age was about 39 years. Most patients had radiochemotherapy with temozolomide before enrollment; others had one alone.

Trimming took 4 bases from V and 6 from J; bases not matched to a gene: 11. The CDR3 spans 16 residues. The germline V gene has CDR1 MNHEY and CDR2 SVGAGI. Note on this clone: Its target is unknown.

Time point described: week 11, during vaccination. Vaccine doses each comprised 300 ug of mutant IDH1 20-mer peptide, with topical imiquimod. Those who donated had recent WHO grade 3 or 4 IDH1-mutant, ATRX-lost astrocytomas. The protocol was immunoSEQ multiplex PCR, while the TCRdb copy is restricted to in-frame clones and leaves out a portion. The table includes under 55,000 clones, about 91% detected once. Study-level results: Changes to the top peripheral T cell clonotypes appeared unrelated to pseudoprogression.

This receptor was identified in a man aged 50 to 59 with glioma. This chain connects TRBV6-5 to TRBJ1-2, with 10 bases fitting TRBD1. The sequences come from PBMCs, collected from a glioma patient whose treatment included an IDH1 peptide vaccine. The CDR3 reads CASSSDRGRGAHGYTF. CDR3 coding DNA: TGTGCCAGCAGTTCCGACAGGGGGCGCGGGGCCCATGGCTACACCTTC.